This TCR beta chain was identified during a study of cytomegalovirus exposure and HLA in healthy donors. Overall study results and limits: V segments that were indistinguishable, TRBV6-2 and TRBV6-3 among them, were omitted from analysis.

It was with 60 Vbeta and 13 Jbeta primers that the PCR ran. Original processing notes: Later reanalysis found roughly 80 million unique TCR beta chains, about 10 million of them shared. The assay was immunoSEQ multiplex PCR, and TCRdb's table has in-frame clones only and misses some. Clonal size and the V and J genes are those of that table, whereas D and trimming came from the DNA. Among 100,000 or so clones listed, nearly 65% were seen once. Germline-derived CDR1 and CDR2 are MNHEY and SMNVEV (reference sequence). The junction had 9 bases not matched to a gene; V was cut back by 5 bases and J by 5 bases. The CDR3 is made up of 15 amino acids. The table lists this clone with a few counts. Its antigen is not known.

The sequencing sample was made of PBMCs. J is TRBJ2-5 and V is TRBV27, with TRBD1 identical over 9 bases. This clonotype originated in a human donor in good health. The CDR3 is CASSAGQGGVETQYF. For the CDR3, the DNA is TGTGCCAGCAGTGCGGGACAGGGAGGTGTGGAGACCCAGTACTTC.